The 30 T cell receptor beta chains in this list originate from one sample, sequenced in a study of shared clonotypes between healthy human individuals. Measured with immunoSEQ multiplex PCR; TCRdb has only the in-frame clones, and not every one. The sample lists over 850,000 clones, about 80% seen once, with 0.61% in the top ten. The sample comprised memory CD4+ T cells from PBMCs. Subset reported: CD45RA-negative fraction. These receptors were obtained from a man aged 18 to 29 in good health. Some clones in this sample may be carry-over from other donors' samples.

The chain carries TRBV28 and TRBJ1-2; 8 nucleotides match TRBD1. The V gene's germline CDR1 is MDHEN and CDR2 SYDVKM. The CDR3 runs 14 residues. J gave up 5 bases and V 5 bases, and 7 bases lay outside the gene matches. The CDR3 protein is CASSPNQGAYGYTF. DNA of the CDR3: TGTGCCAGCAGTCCAAATCAGGGGGCGTATGGCTACACCTTC.

On this clone: With a much larger clone just one base away, this may be a read error. The chain has TRBV7-9 and TRBJ1-5; D not certain. V was cut by 1 base and J by 6 bases, with 4 bases left in between. CDR3 size: 12 residues. Germline CDR1 is SEHNR and CDR2 is FQNEAQ (reference sequence). The CDR3 sequence is CASSLDGQPQHF. The CDR3 nucleotides are TGTGCCAGCAGCTTAGATGGTCAGCCCCAGCATTTT.

V is TRBV5-1 and J is TRBJ2-5, with 7 bases that match TRBD1. The J segment lost 4 bases and the V segment lost 3 bases, leaving 9 bases of the junction unmatched. The CDR3 runs to 15 residues. From germline, CDR1 is SGHRS and CDR2 YFSETQ. Here the CDR3 reads CASSSLTGWTETQYF. In nucleotides, the CDR3 is TGCGCCAGCAGCTCCTTGACAGGGTGGACAGAGACCCAGTACTTC.

The CDR3 nucleotides are TGTGCCGTAGGGACAGGGGCTATGTACCAAGAGACCCAGTACTTC. As protein: CAVGTGAMYQETQYF. The genes are TRBV28 and TRBJ2-5; 10 bases line up with TRBD1. From germline, CDR1 is MDHEN and CDR2 SYDVKM. This CDR3 region has 15 residues. The trim removed 11 bases at V and 0 bases at J, leaving 9 bases unmatched.

In DNA, the CDR3 is TGTGCCAGCAGTGTAGGACTAGAGCGTGAGCAGTTCTTC. This translates into CASSVGLEREQFF. The chain is built from TRBV2 and TRBJ2-1; 7 bases match TRBD2. The germline V gene encodes CDR1 SNHLY and CDR2 FYNNEI. CDR3 size: 13 residues. The V and J ends lost 4 bases and 9 bases, in that order; junction bases with no gene match: 6.

The CDR3 loop is CASSLVGVAGGETQYF. The CDR3 region has the DNA TGTGCCAGCAGCTTAGTGGGGGTAGCGGGAGGTGAGACCCAGTACTTC. The V and J genes are TRBV7-8 and TRBJ2-5; 10 bases line up with TRBD2. Germline CDR1 SGHVS, CDR2 FQNEAQ. The CDR3 contains 16 residues. Trimming cost V 1 base and J 5 bases; bases outside gene matches: 7.

J is TRBJ1-2 and V is TRBV2; D may be TRBD1 (6 bases). V lost 8 bases and J lost 3, with 16 bases in between. The CDR3 runs to 14 residues. CDR1 and CDR2 (germline): SNHLY, FYNNEI. The CDR3 is CASGGARFDYGYTF. The CDR3 DNA reads as TGTGCCAGCGGGGGGGCCAGGTTCGACTATGGCTACACCTTC.

The rearrangement uses TRBV5-8 and TRBJ1-2; 12 bases are shared with TRBD1. CDR3 length equals 15 residues. V lost 4 bases and J lost 4; bases outside the gene matches: 5. Germline V gene sequence: CDR1 SGHTS, CDR2 YDEGEE. The CDR3 nucleotides are TGTGCCAGCAGCGAACCGGGACAGGGGGCCTATGGCTACACCTTC. It yields the protein CASSEPGQGAYGYTF.

This chain uses TRBV11-3 with TRBJ2-1, with 14 positions matching TRBD2. Germline lookup yields CDR1 SGHNT and CDR2 YENEEA. CDR3 length equals 15 residues. Losses at the gene ends were 5 bases for V and 8 bases for J; bases not matched to a gene: 5. The CDR3 sequence is CASSRLAGGLDEQFF. The CDR3 DNA follows: TGTGCCAGCAGCCGACTAGCGGGAGGGCTAGATGAGCAGTTCTTC. The full variable domain, rest sourced from reference TRBV11-3 and TRBJ2-1, is EAGVVQSPRYKIIEKKQPVAFWCNPISGHNTLYWYLQNLGQGPELLIRYENEEAVDDSQLPKDRFSAERLKGVDSTLKIQPAELGDSAVYLCASSRLAGGLDEQFFGPGTRLTVL.

This sequence joins TRBV5-4 and TRBJ1-2; 11 bases map to TRBD1. CDR3 length equals 14 residues. Germline values: CDR1 SGHNT, CDR2 YYREEE (reference sequence). V lost 5 bases to trimming and J lost 4 bases; unmatched junction nucleotides: 4. CDR3 in DNA: TGTGCCAGCAGGGGACAGGGGGATCTCTATGGCTACACCTTC. It codes for CASRGQGDLYGYTF.

The table lists this clone with a few counts. The chain carries TRBV30 and TRBJ1-5; D perhaps matches TRBD1 (5 bases). CDR1 and CDR2 from the germline V gene are GTSNPN and SVGIG (reference sequence). V was shortened by 3 bases and J by 9 bases, with 15 bases between the two germline ends. The CDR3 totals 13 residues. CDR3 in DNA: TGTGCCTGGAGGGGCGGGGCCGTAGGGCCCCAGCATTTT. Amino acid sequence: CAWRGGAVGPQHF.

This clone was picked up one time. A far larger clone is a single base away, which makes a read error likely. This CDR3 is also generated by other DNA sequences in the sample. The chain employs TRBV30 and TRBJ2-6; 8 bases match TRBD1. The CDR3 runs to 16 residues. Germline V CDR1 and CDR2: GTSNPN, SVGIG (reference sequence). The CDR3 region is CAWSLQGAPGANVLTF. In nucleotides, the CDR3 is TGTGCCTGGAGTTTGCAGGGGGCCCCTGGGGCCAACGTCCTGACCTTC.

This clone was detected only once. The V call is TRBV13, the J call TRBJ2-3, with D tentatively TRBD2 (7 bases). Trimming cost V 1 base and J 5 bases, with 13 bases left between them. The CDR3 has 15 residues. CDR1 and CDR2 from the germline V gene are PRHDT and FYEKMQ (reference sequence). CDR3 sequence: CASSLASRGGDTQYF. CDR3 nucleotides: TGTGCCAGCAGCTTAGCTTCGAGGGGGGGAGATACGCAGTATTTT.

The V call is TRBV13, the J call TRBJ2-3; maybe TRBD1 (6 bases). The V end lost 5 bases, the J end lost 3 bases, and 12 bases lay between the germline ends. Germline V CDR1 and CDR2: PRHDT, FYEKMQ (reference sequence). This CDR3 comprises 14 residues. This CDR3 is CASSPRGRTDTQYF. CDR3 in DNA: TGTGCCAGCAGCCCCAGGGGAAGGACAGATACGCAGTATTTT.

This rearrangement joins TRBV5-4 to TRBJ2-7; 11 bases fit TRBD2. Per germline, CDR1 SGHNT and CDR2 YYREEE (reference sequence). V lost 3 bases, J lost 7 bases, and 9 bases stayed unmatched. The CDR3 length is 15 residues. CDR3 loop: CASSSTSGVPREQYF. In DNA form, the CDR3 reads TGTGCCAGCAGCTCGACTAGCGGGGTGCCGCGAGAGCAGTACTTC. The entire variable domain, with the rest obtained from reference TRBV5-4 and TRBJ2-7, is as follows: ETGVTQSPTHLIKTRGQQVTLRCSSQSGHNTVSWYQQALGQGPQFIFQYYREEENGRGNFPPRFSGLQFPNYSSELNVNALELDDSALYLCASSSTSGVPREQYFGPGTRLTVT.

Comment on this clone: One end of the junction does not line up with germline, which may come from a read error. The chain has TRBV28 and TRBJ2-3, with D possibly matching TRBD1 (5 bases). CDR3 length: 12 residues. CDR1 and CDR2 (germline): MDHEN, SYDVKM. CDR3 in DNA: TGTGCCAGCAGCAAAGCCCCGGGTCGGCAGGGTTTT. Its protein is CASSKAPGRQGF.

This chain connects TRBV28 to TRBJ1-1; no clear D. This CDR3 has 11 residues. The germline V gene has CDR1 MDHEN and CDR2 SYDVKM. The V end was cut by 8 bases, the J end by 2 bases, with 6 bases between. This chain's CDR3 is CASYSNTEAFF. Here the CDR3 DNA reads TGTGCCAGCTATTCTAACACTGAAGCTTTCTTT.

This clone was seen just once. This chain links TRBV2 with TRBJ2-1, with 11 bases that match TRBD1. This CDR3 has 14 amino acids. Germline loops: CDR1 SNHLY, CDR2 FYNNEI. With 3 bases clipped from V and 12 bases from J, the junction kept 7 bases outside the gene matches. The CDR3 reads CASSEGTGGLGQFF. The CDR3, as DNA: TGTGCCAGCAGTGAGGGGACAGGGGGTCTAGGGCAGTTCTTC.

The chain combines TRBV30 with TRBJ2-2, with D perhaps TRBD2 (6 bases). The CDR3 is made up of 14 amino acids. V lost 4 bases and J lost 0, with 9 bases in between. Per germline, CDR1 GTSNPN and CDR2 SVGIG (reference sequence). CDR3 amino acids: CAWIRGSNTGELFF. CDR3 in DNA: TGTGCCTGGATTCGGGGGTCGAACACCGGGGAGCTGTTTTTT.

The chain uses TRBV4-1 and TRBJ2-5; D gene uncertain. CDR1 and CDR2 (germline): MGHRA, YSYEKL. The CDR3 is 14 amino acids. Trimming removed 1 base from V and 7 bases from J, with 13 bases in between. CDR3 loop: CASSQAYNMATQYF. For the CDR3, the DNA is TGCGCCAGCAGCCAAGCATATAACATGGCGACCCAGTACTTC.

The rearrangement uses TRBV28 and TRBJ2-3, with 15 positions matching TRBD2. CDR1 is MDHEN, CDR2 SYDVKM, per germline. The V gene end was trimmed by 4 bases and the J gene end by 14 bases; junction bases not matched to a gene: 4. This CDR3 spans 13 amino acids. The CDR3 loop is CASSSGLAGGPYF. The CDR3 coding sequence is TGTGCCAGCAGTTCGGGACTAGCGGGGGGACCGTATTTT.

This sequence joins TRBV1 and TRBJ1-5. TRBV1 is noted as a pseudogene. There are 14 residues in the CDR3. In DNA form, the CDR3 reads TGCACCAGCAGCCCCGGTTCATGGTCGAGGCCCCAGCATTTT. Translated, it gives CTSSPGSWSRPQHF.

A word on this clone: Given a much more abundant clone one base away, this may be a read error. This same CDR3 is encoded by further DNA sequences in the sample. This chain connects TRBV25-1 to TRBJ2-5; D not certain. Per the germline V gene, CDR1 is MGHDK and CDR2 is SYGVNS. This CDR3 contains 13 residues. The CDR3 sequence: CASSPYTRETQYF. The CDR3 DNA reads as TGTGCTAGCAGTCCATATACCCGGGAGACCCAGTACTTC.

The chain has TRBV5-1 and TRBJ2-7; D not resolved. The germline V and J ends were trimmed by 0 bases and 2 bases, with 9 bases remaining between them. CDR1 SGHRS and CDR2 YFSETQ come from the germline V gene. The CDR3 contains 14 residues. The CDR3 nucleotides are TGCGCCAGCAGCTTGGCGCACGGAACCTACGAGCAGTACTTC. Translation gives CASSLAHGTYEQYF. Full variable domain (missing parts from reference TRBV5-1 and TRBJ2-7): KAGVTQTPRYLIKTRGQQVTLSCSPISGHRSVSWYQQTPGQGLQFLFEYFSETQRNKGNFPGRFSGRQFSNSRSEMNVSTLELGDSALYLCASSLAHGTYEQYFGPGTRLTVT.

The chain combines TRBV6-6 with TRBJ2-7; D might be TRBD2 (6 bases). CDR1 MNHNY and CDR2 SVGAGI come from the germline V gene (reference sequence). The CDR3 runs 12 residues. The ends were cut back, 2 bases at V and 9 bases at J, with 11 bases in the middle. Written as DNA, the CDR3 is TGTGCCAGCAGTTACCGGAGGGGTGGGCAGTACTTC. It is translated as CASSYRRGGQYF.

The rearrangement joins TRBV11-2 to TRBJ2-2; tentatively, D is TRBD1 (5 bases). The length of the CDR3 is 16 residues. Trimming removed 1 base from V and 7 bases from J, with 16 bases in between. CDR1 and CDR2 from the germline V gene are SGHAT and FQNNGV. The CDR3 protein is CASSLARQGRVGELFF. The DNA of the CDR3 is TGTGCCAGCAGCTTAGCTCGCCAGGGAAGGGTCGGGGAGCTGTTTTTT.

The chain links TRBV29-1 to TRBJ2-7; 8 positions agree with TRBD1. The CDR3 has 16 amino acids. Germline-derived CDR1 and CDR2 are SQVTM and ANQGSEA. The V segment lost 0 bases and the J segment 0 bases; nucleotides outside the gene matches: 7. The CDR3 sequence is CSVEDPWDRFSYEQYF. The CDR3 DNA reads as TGCAGCGTTGAAGATCCTTGGGACAGGTTCTCCTACGAGCAGTACTTC.

This rearrangement joins TRBV19 to TRBJ1-5; TRBD1 might be the D (6 bases). V was cut by 5 bases and J by 0 bases, with 11 bases left in between. Germline lookup yields CDR1 LNHDA and CDR2 SQIVND (reference sequence). CDR3 length: 15 residues. The CDR3 here is CASSPGQNSNQPQHF. The CDR3, as DNA: TGTGCCAGTAGTCCCGGACAGAATAGCAATCAGCCCCAGCATTTT.

This clone occurred once. A read error is the likely source, as a far larger clone sits one nucleotide away. The J gene is TRBJ1-2, the V gene TRBV29-1; D remains unclear. This CDR3 is 12 amino acids long. Germline-derived CDR1 and CDR2 are SQVTM and ANQGSEA. The CDR3 protein is CSVEDHNYAYTF. DNA for the CDR3: TGCAGCGTTGAAGACCATAACTATGCCTACACCTTC.

The rearrangement links TRBV28 to TRBJ1-2, with D possibly TRBD1 on 6 matching bases. V was cut by 3 bases and J by 7 bases, with 15 bases left in between. Germline-derived CDR1 and CDR2 are MDHEN and SYDVKM. CDR3 size: 14 residues. CDR3: CASSLGALPVGYTF. The CDR3 region has the DNA TGTGCCAGCAGTTTGGGGGCACTTCCCGTTGGCTACACCTTC.